These 21 T cell receptor beta chains were all obtained from the same sample, sequenced in a study of cytomegalovirus exposure and HLA in healthy donors. The PCR contained 60 Vbeta and 13 Jbeta primers. Repertoires were generated with immunoSEQ multiplex PCR, while TCRdb's copy carries only in-frame clones and drops some. The table lists some 110,000 clones, 10% of them singletons. The specimen was PBMCs. The receptors come from a man aged 40-55 years in good health and CMV-seropositive.

The CDR3 sequence: CASSMGPIKAGSNTGELFF. The CDR3 DNA follows: TGTGCCAGTAGTATGGGGCCGATCAAGGCGGGATCGAACACCGGGGAGCTGTTTTTT. This rearrangement joins TRBV19 to TRBJ2-2; perhaps TRBD2 as D (6 bases). Per germline, CDR1 LNHDA and CDR2 SQIVND (reference sequence). The CDR3 contains 19 residues. Trimming stripped 3 bases from V and 0 bases from J, with 20 bases between.

The gene calls are TRBV19 and TRBJ2-3; 7 bases match TRBD2. In germline, CDR1 is LNHDA, CDR2 SQIVND (reference sequence). Trimming at V came to 1 base and at J to 1 base, leaving 2 bases not matched to a gene. The CDR3 extends over 15 amino acids. CDR3 loop: CASSIGLAGTDTQYF. The DNA of the CDR3 is TGTGCCAGTAGTATAGGTCTAGCGGGCACAGATACGCAGTATTTT.

In its sample, this clone was seen a few times. V gene TRBV29-1 combines with J gene TRBJ1-3; D is undetermined. V was trimmed by 6 bases and J by 2 bases, leaving 14 bases between them. Germline lookup yields CDR1 SQVTM and CDR2 ANQGSEA. This CDR3 spans 14 amino acids. This CDR3 is CSVVPDQAGNTIYF. CDR3 bases: TGCAGCGTCGTTCCGGATCAGGCTGGAAACACCATATATTTT.

The chain uses TRBV28 and TRBJ2-1; the match to TRBD1 covers 8 bases. The CDR3 is 16 residues long. Germline V lookup: CDR1 MDHEN, CDR2 SYDVKM. Trimming cost V 5 bases and J 2 bases; bases outside gene matches: 8. The CDR3 reads CASSDGQGRAYNEQFF. The DNA of the CDR3 is TGTGCCAGCAGTGACGGACAGGGTAGGGCCTACAATGAGCAGTTCTTC.

This clone occurred a few times. The gene calls are TRBV19 and TRBJ2-5; TRBD2 matches 7 bases. J lost 5 bases, V lost 7 bases, and 7 bases had no gene match. The CDR3 consists of 13 residues. Germline CDR1 LNHDA, CDR2 SQIVND (reference sequence). CDR3 amino acids: CASKLSGRETQYF. The CDR3 region has the DNA TGTGCCAGTAAACTATCCGGGAGGGAGACCCAGTACTTC.

This clone has only a few counts. The chain recombines TRBV27 with TRBJ1-1; the D gene is possibly TRBD1 (5 bases). This CDR3 is 16 amino acids long. V was pared by 3 bases and J by 3 bases, with 17 bases between. Germline CDR1 is MNHEY and CDR2 is SMNVEV (reference sequence). CDR3 region: CASSFATGWGHTEAFF. The CDR3 DNA sequence: TGTGCCAGCAGTTTTGCCACAGGATGGGGTCACACTGAAGCTTTCTTT.

The chain couples TRBV6-5 to TRBJ2-5, with 10 nucleotides matching TRBD2. The V and J ends lost 6 bases and 7 bases, in that order; junction bases with no gene match: 11. The CDR3 is made up of 15 amino acids. The germline gives CDR1 MNHEY, CDR2 SVGAGI. The CDR3 DNA sequence: TGTGCCAGCAGACTAGCGGGACTTGACCTAGGGACCCAGTACTTC. It codes for CASRLAGLDLGTQYF.

The chain links TRBV7-2 to TRBJ2-2; possibly TRBD2 for D (6 bases). The CDR3 sequence is 15 residues long. Trimming pared 1 base from V and 3 bases from J, leaving 9 bases between. Germline V gene lookup returns CDR1 SGHTA and CDR2 FQGNSA. CDR3 residues: CASSLGRAYTGELFF. DNA for the CDR3: TGTGCCAGCAGCTTAGGGAGGGCCTACACCGGGGAGCTGTTTTTT.

V usage is TRBV6-5 and J usage is TRBJ2-5; D not resolved. The DNA end lines up better with TRBJ2-7; the J call may be wrong. The length of the CDR3 is 12 residues. Germline V gene lookup returns CDR1 MNHEY and CDR2 SVGAGI. The chain's CDR3 is CASSSYTYEQYF. CDR3 in DNA: TGTGCCAGCAGTTCGTATACCTACGAGCAGTACTTC.

This clone appeared a few times. V usage is TRBV7-9 and J usage is TRBJ2-1, with D perhaps TRBD2 (5 bases). Germline V gene data show CDR1 as SEHNR and CDR2 as FQNEAQ (reference sequence). The CDR3 is 13 residues long. The V and J ends lost 5 bases and 6 bases respectively, with 11 bases between them. The CDR3 DNA follows: TGTGCCAGCAGCATTACTAGGAGCAATGAGCAGTTCTTC. Protein sequence: CASSITRSNEQFF. Combining the CDR3 with reference TRBV7-9 and TRBJ2-1 gives the whole variable domain DTGVSQNPRHKITKRGQNVTFRCDPISEHNRLYWYRQTLGQGPEFLTYFQNEAQLEKSRLLSDRFSAERPKGSFSTLEIQRTEQGDSAMYLCASSITRSNEQFFGPGTRLTVL.

This clone occurred a few times. V and J are TRBV6-1 and TRBJ1-2; D uncertain. This CDR3 is built from 12 residues. Trimming took 5 bases from V and 3 from J, leaving 7 bases between them. Germline-derived CDR1 and CDR2 are MNHNS and SASEGT. The CDR3: CASSRRDYGYTF. The CDR3 bases are TGTGCCAGCAGTCGCCGGGACTATGGCTACACCTTC.

V gene TRBV5-1 combines with J gene TRBJ1-3, with 12 bases that match TRBD1. CDR1 is SGHRS, CDR2 YFSETQ, per germline. V shed 3 bases and J 7 bases; nucleotides not matched to a gene: 8. CDR3 size: 16 residues. The CDR3 DNA is TGCGCCAGCAGCTCGCCACCGGGACAGGGGGCTAACACCATATATTTT. It encodes CASSSPPGQGANTIYF. Drawing the rest from reference TRBV5-1 and TRBJ1-3, the complete variable domain is KAGVTQTPRYLIKTRGQQVTLSCSPISGHRSVSWYQQTPGQGLQFLFEYFSETQRNKGNFPGRFSGRQFSNSRSEMNVSTLELGDSALYLCASSSPPGQGANTIYFGEGSWLTVV.

This clone came up many times. The chain recombines TRBV25-1 with TRBJ1-1, with 7 bases lining up with TRBD1. The ends lost 6 bases at V and 5 bases at J; junction bases unmatched: 9. There are 14 residues in the CDR3. Germline CDR1 and CDR2: MGHDK and SYGVNS. The CDR3 here is CASRPRQGWTEAFF. The DNA for the CDR3 is TGTGCCAGCAGGCCTCGACAGGGATGGACTGAAGCTTTCTTT.

In this sample, this clone turned up a few times. The V and J genes are TRBV5-6 and TRBJ2-5; possibly TRBD2 for D (7 bases). This CDR3 is built from 15 residues. The germline V gene encodes CDR1 SGHDT and CDR2 YYEEEE. The V and J ends lost 4 bases and 2 bases respectively, with 15 bases between them. Here the CDR3 DNA reads TGTGCCAGCAGCACGGGGGGCAGATTGCAAGAGACCCAGTACTTC. Residues: CASSTGGRLQETQYF.

This clone appeared a few times. V gene TRBV5-6 combines with J gene TRBJ2-1; 12 bases are shared with TRBD2. In germline, CDR1 is SGHDT, CDR2 YYEEEE. V lost 5 bases to trimming and J lost 9 bases; unmatched junction nucleotides: 9. The CDR3 sequence is 15 residues long. CDR3 in DNA: TGTGCCAGCAGTTATGGACTAGCGGGATCCTTTGAGCAGTTCTTC. Protein product: CASSYGLAGSFEQFF.

This clone was picked up a small number of times. The chain couples TRBV7-3 to TRBJ2-1; 9 nucleotides line up with TRBD1. The CDR3 spans 14 residues. CDR1 and CDR2 (germline): SGHTA, FQGTGA. V gave up 3 bases and J gave up 5 bases; unmatched junction bases: 2. The CDR3 nucleotides read TGTGCCAGCAGCTTGACAGGGGGGAACAATGAGCAGTTCTTC. Translating it yields CASSLTGGNNEQFF.

The J gene is TRBJ2-3, the V gene TRBV5-1; 7 positions match TRBD1. Per germline, CDR1 SGHRS and CDR2 YFSETQ. The CDR3 consists of 17 residues. V lost 4 bases to trimming and J lost 6 bases; unmatched junction nucleotides: 17. Here the CDR3 reads CASSRKQTGPSSDTQYF. Here the CDR3 DNA reads TGCGCCAGCAGCAGAAAGCAGACAGGGCCGAGCTCCGATACGCAGTATTTT.

This clone has just a few counts. V and J are TRBV6-6 and TRBJ1-2; D may be TRBD1 (6 bases). Trimming removed 4 bases from V and 5 bases from J, with 14 bases in between. CDR1 and CDR2 from the germline V gene are MNHNY and SVGAGI (reference sequence). There are 14 residues in the CDR3. CDR3 protein: CASSSRGGAYGYTF. In nucleotides, the CDR3 is TGTGCCAGCAGTTCTCGGGGGGGCGCATATGGCTACACCTTC.

This clone has just a few counts. The V gene is TRBV6-6, the J gene TRBJ2-5, with 8 bases fitting TRBD2. Trimming cost V 2 bases and J 1 base; bases outside gene matches: 6. This CDR3 region has 16 residues. Germline V gives CDR1 MNHNY, CDR2 SVGAGI (reference sequence). The CDR3 nucleotides are TGTGCCAGCAGTTACCCCCGCGGGGGGTTCCAAGAGACCCAGTACTTC. It yields the protein CASSYPRGGFQETQYF.

V is TRBV28 and J is TRBJ2-2; 12 nucleotides line up with TRBD2. Losses at the gene ends were 3 bases for V and 5 bases for J; bases not matched to a gene: 7. The germline V gene encodes CDR1 MDHEN and CDR2 SYDVKM. The CDR3 is 17 amino acids. CDR3 region: CASSFASGRAITGELFF. In DNA form, the CDR3 reads TGTGCCAGCAGTTTTGCTAGCGGGAGGGCTATAACCGGGGAGCTGTTTTTT. The variable domain in full, completed from reference TRBV28 and TRBJ2-2, reads DVKVTQSSRYLVKRTGEKVFLECVQDMDHENMFWYRQDPGLGLRLIYFSYDVKMKEKGDIPEGYSVSREKKERFSLILESASTNQTSMYLCASSFASGRAITGELFFGEGSRLTVL.

The chain combines TRBV5-1 with TRBJ2-5; 14 nucleotides align to TRBD2. Germline V lookup: CDR1 SGHRS, CDR2 YFSETQ. V trimming: 4 bases; J trimming: 5 bases; junction bases outside the gene matches: 4. This CDR3 has 15 amino acids. The CDR3 is CASSGGLAGAETQYF. CDR3 DNA sequence: TGCGCCAGCAGCGGGGGACTAGCGGGAGCGGAGACCCAGTACTTC.